This passage covers 29 T cell receptor beta chains from one sample sequenced in a study of graft-versus-host responses after intestinal transplantation. These receptors have no known antigen. Profiling relied on immunoSEQ multiplex PCR, and the TCRdb table lists in-frame clones only, not all of them. In the table there are around 120,000 clones, just under 95% of which are singletons. Sequencing was performed on unstimulated CD4+ T cells sorted from spleen or lymph node cells, taken before intestinal transplant. These receptors were taken from a human donor who received an intestinal transplant.

The rearrangement links TRBV29-1 to TRBJ2-1; D is ambiguous. Trimming removed 7 bases from V and 0 bases from J, with 7 bases in between. Germline CDR1 SQVTM, CDR2 ANQGSEA. This CDR3 has 12 residues. CDR3 sequence (DNA): TGCAGCGACTTGCGCTCCTACAATGAGCAGTTCTTC. It translates to CSDLRSYNEQFF.

The chain employs TRBV7-9 and TRBJ2-3; 9 nucleotides align to TRBD1. The CDR3 covers 17 residues. Germline CDR1 is SEHNR and CDR2 is FQNEAQ (reference sequence). Trimming at V came to 0 bases and at J to 1 base, leaving 5 bases not matched to a gene. CDR3 sequence: CASSLARTGVGTDTQYF. In DNA form, the CDR3 reads TGTGCCAGCAGCTTAGCCCGGACAGGGGTTGGCACAGATACGCAGTATTTT. The full variable domain, with the rest looked up from reference TRBV7-9 and TRBJ2-3, is DTGVSQNPRHKITKRGQNVTFRCDPISEHNRLYWYRQTLGQGPEFLTYFQNEAQLEKSRLLSDRFSAERPKGSFSTLEIQRTEQGDSAMYLCASSLARTGVGTDTQYFGPGTRLTVL.

The V gene is TRBV28, the J gene TRBJ2-1; D may correspond to TRBD1 or TRBD2 (5 bases each). The CDR3 sequence is 12 residues long. V was clipped by 3 bases and J by 13 bases, with 13 bases between them. CDR1 is MDHEN, CDR2 SYDVKM, per germline. CDR3 DNA: TGTGCCAGCAGTTTCCTCCGGGACGAACAGTTCTTC. Translated, it gives CASSFLRDEQFF.

V gene TRBV9 combines with J gene TRBJ2-2, with a tentative D call TRBD2 (7 bases). The V end lost 3 bases, the J end lost 7 bases, and 13 bases lay between the germline ends. The CDR3 contains 14 residues. Germline-derived CDR1 and CDR2 are SGDLS and YYNGEE. CDR3 bases: TGTGCCAGCAGCGAGAGGGGGGGGGTCGGGGAGCTGTTTTTT. This encodes CASSERGGVGELFF. The whole variable domain, filled in from reference TRBV9 and TRBJ2-2, reads DSGVTQTPKHLITATGQRVTLRCSPRSGDLSVYWYQQSLDQGLQFLIQYYNGEERAKGNILERFSAQQFPDLHSELNLSSLELGDSALYFCASSERGGVGELFFGEGSRLTVL.

This chain links TRBV7-2 with TRBJ2-1; tentatively, D is TRBD2 (6 bases). The V end was cut by 1 base, the J end by 0 bases, with 10 bases between. The CDR3 totals 16 residues. CDR1 and CDR2 from the germline V gene are SGHTA and FQGNSA. In DNA, the CDR3 is TGTGCCAGCAGCTTAGGGGCGGGAAACTCCTACAATGAGCAGTTCTTC. It encodes CASSLGAGNSYNEQFF.

The chain carries TRBV5-6 and TRBJ2-7; weak D call: TRBD1 (7 bases). V was clipped by 3 bases and J by 4 bases, with 23 bases between them. Germline V gene data show CDR1 as SGHDT and CDR2 as YYEEEE. This CDR3 has 17 residues. The CDR3 DNA reads TGTGCCAGCAGCTCCCGACAGGGTGGGACTCCCGTTTACGAGCAGTACTTC. Translated: CASSSRQGGTPVYEQYF.

The V call is TRBV5-4, the J call TRBJ2-7; D is possibly TRBD1 (6 bases). The V gene lost 0 bases and the J gene lost 1 base, with 11 bases spanning the gap. Germline-derived CDR1 and CDR2 are SGHNT and YYREEE (reference sequence). The CDR3 loop spans 15 amino acids. Here the CDR3 DNA reads TGTGCCAGCAGCTTGGTCAGGGGCAGTTCCTACGAGCAGTACTTC. Encoded protein: CASSLVRGSSYEQYF.

This clone was seen once. The rearrangement joins TRBV9 to TRBJ2-5, with D possibly being TRBD1 (6 bases). The V gene lost 0 bases and the J gene lost 4 bases, with 10 bases spanning the gap. CDR1 and CDR2 from the germline V gene are SGDLS and YYNGEE. The CDR3 contains 14 residues. CDR3 nucleotide sequence: TGTGCCAGCAGCGTAGGCCAGGGGCGAGAGACCCAGTACTTC. It yields the protein CASSVGQGRETQYF.

The V call is TRBV7-9, the J call TRBJ2-3; TRBD2 agrees at 11 bases. This CDR3 has 16 amino acids. V lost 1 base to trimming and J lost 2 bases; unmatched junction nucleotides: 2. Germline V gives CDR1 SEHNR, CDR2 FQNEAQ (reference sequence). The chain's CDR3 is CASSLGLAGNTDTQYF. CDR3 sequence (DNA): TGTGCCAGCAGCTTAGGACTAGCGGGAAACACAGATACGCAGTATTTT. Full variable domain (remainder filled in from reference TRBV7-9 and TRBJ2-3): DTGVSQNPRHKITKRGQNVTFRCDPISEHNRLYWYRQTLGQGPEFLTYFQNEAQLEKSRLLSDRFSAERPKGSFSTLEIQRTEQGDSAMYLCASSLGLAGNTDTQYFGPGTRLTVL.

The chain employs TRBV5-1 and TRBJ2-3, with D perhaps matching TRBD1 (5 bases). Germline-derived CDR1 and CDR2 are SGHRS and YFSETQ. V was trimmed by 2 bases and J by 3 bases, leaving 10 bases between them. This CDR3 has 14 amino acids. CDR3 region: CASSFQGLTDTQYF. The CDR3 region has the DNA TGCGCCAGCAGCTTCCAGGGTTTGACAGATACGCAGTATTTT.

The V call is TRBV5-1, the J call TRBJ2-1, with 12 bases aligning to TRBD2. The V gene end was trimmed by 5 bases and the J gene end by 7 bases; junction bases not matched to a gene: 10. Germline V gene lookup returns CDR1 SGHRS and CDR2 YFSETQ. This CDR3 is built from 16 residues. Written as DNA, the CDR3 is TGCGCCAGCAGTCGGAGACTAGCGGGAGCGACTAATGAGCAGTTCTTC. Translating it yields CASSRRLAGATNEQFF.

This chain links TRBV7-3 with TRBJ1-1; D remains ambiguous. Germline V gives CDR1 SGHTA, CDR2 FQGTGA. The CDR3 loop spans 14 amino acids. With 0 bases removed from V and 1 base from J, the gap between germline ends came to 6 bases. The chain's CDR3 is CASSLTAGNTEAFF. DNA of the CDR3: TGTGCCAGCAGCTTAACGGCCGGGAACACTGAAGCTTTCTTT.

The V gene is TRBV27, the J gene TRBJ1-2; the D gene is possibly TRBD1 (5 bases). Germline assignment: CDR1 MNHEY and CDR2 SMNVEV (reference sequence). Trimming removed 7 bases at V and 5 bases at J, with 14 bases between. The CDR3 consists of 13 residues. CDR3 protein: CASTPAGPYGYTF. The CDR3, as DNA: TGTGCCAGCACCCCTGCAGGGCCGTATGGCTACACCTTC.

Turning to this clone: The same CDR3 can be traced to other DNA sequences in this sample. This sequence joins TRBV5-4 and TRBJ1-4, with TRBD1 matching over 9 bases. CDR1 SGHNT and CDR2 YYREEE come from the germline V gene (reference sequence). J gave up 8 bases and V 4 bases, and 6 bases lay outside the gene matches. The CDR3 covers 14 residues. This chain's CDR3 is CASSRDREREKLFF. CDR3 in DNA: TGTGCCAGCAGCAGGGACAGGGAGAGAGAAAAACTGTTTTTT.

This clone was observed a single time. CDR3 loop: CASSPLTGDQAKNIQYF. In DNA form, the CDR3 reads TGCGCCAGCAGCCCTTTAACAGGAGATCAAGCCAAAAACATTCAGTACTTC. The J gene is TRBJ2-4, the V gene TRBV5-1; perhaps TRBD1 as D (5 bases). Germline CDR1 and CDR2: SGHRS and YFSETQ. This CDR3 has 17 residues. V was shortened by 4 bases and J by 0 bases, with 17 bases between the two germline ends.

This sequence joins TRBV5-1 and TRBJ1-1; possibly TRBD1 for D (5 bases). CDR3 length: 14 amino acids. Germline V gives CDR1 SGHRS, CDR2 YFSETQ. Between the trimmed V and J ends, which lost 1 base and 2 bases, there was a span of 9 bases. The CDR3 sequence is CASSLPGGNTEAFF. The CDR3 DNA is TGCGCCAGCAGCTTGCCGGGGGGTAACACTGAAGCTTTCTTT.

The rearrangement links TRBV14 to TRBJ2-7; 9 nucleotides align to TRBD1. CDR1 is SGHDN, CDR2 FVKESK, per germline. The CDR3 has 13 residues. With V trimmed by 6 bases and J by 2 bases, 2 bases remained unmatched. DNA for the CDR3: TGTGCCAGCAGACGACAGGGGGCCTACGAGCAGTACTTC. This translates into CASRRQGAYEQYF.

This clone was seen more than once but under ten times. The genes are TRBV19 and TRBJ2-3, with 11 bases identical to TRBD2. Germline trimming cut 4 bases from V and 3 bases from J; bases unmatched to any gene: 6. This CDR3 has 16 amino acids. CDR1 and CDR2 from the germline V gene are LNHDA and SQIVND (reference sequence). DNA for the CDR3: TGTGCCAGTAGTAAGTTACTAGCGGGAGAAACAGATACGCAGTATTTT. It yields the protein CASSKLLAGETDTQYF.

The genes are TRBV6-5 and TRBJ1-1; tentatively, D is TRBD1 (6 bases). V dropped 6 bases and J dropped 4 bases, with 12 bases sitting between them. The CDR3 runs 13 residues. Germline assignment: CDR1 MNHEY and CDR2 SVGAGI. The CDR3 DNA reads TGTGCCAGCAGAGACTACAGGGTCACTGAAGCTTTCTTT. Translating gives CASRDYRVTEAFF.

This clone was recorded a few times. This chain uses TRBV19 with TRBJ1-2, with D uncertain. From germline, CDR1 is LNHDA and CDR2 SQIVND (reference sequence). Between the trimmed V and J ends, which lost 5 bases and 0 bases, there was a span of 4 bases. The CDR3 extends over 12 amino acids. The CDR3 DNA sequence: TGTGCCAGTAGTCCAGCTAACTATGGCTACACCTTC. As protein: CASSPANYGYTF.

The chain couples TRBV5-1 to TRBJ1-3; 8 bases match TRBD1. This CDR3 contains 16 residues. The V gene end was trimmed by 5 bases and the J gene end by 0 bases; junction bases not matched to a gene: 7. Germline values: CDR1 SGHRS, CDR2 YFSETQ. Written as DNA, the CDR3 is TGCGCCAGCAGTTGGGACAGGCCGCACTCTGGAAACACCATATATTTT. Its translation: CASSWDRPHSGNTIYF. Filled out from reference TRBV5-1 and TRBJ1-3, the complete variable domain reads KAGVTQTPRYLIKTRGQQVTLSCSPISGHRSVSWYQQTPGQGLQFLFEYFSETQRNKGNFPGRFSGRQFSNSRSEMNVSTLELGDSALYLCASSWDRPHSGNTIYFGEGSWLTVV.

The chain uses TRBV6-1 and TRBJ2-7; TRBD1 agrees at 7 bases. CDR1 is MNHNS and CDR2 is SASEGT in the germline V gene. The junction had 5 bases not matched to a gene; V was cut back by 6 bases and J by 3 bases. The CDR3 has 13 amino acids. DNA for the CDR3: TGTGCCAGCAGAACAGGGGCTATCTACGAGCAGTACTTC. This gives the protein CASRTGAIYEQYF.

The chain recombines TRBV5-3 with TRBJ1-2, with a tentative D call TRBD1 (5 bases). TRBV5-3 is an ORF; its function is uncertain. The CDR3 is made up of 13 amino acids. The V end was cut by 0 bases, the J end by 4 bases, with 7 bases between. CDR3 DNA: TGTGCCAGAAGCTTGGGGGGCTGCTATGGCTACACCTTC. This gives the protein CARSLGGCYGYTF.

This chain joins TRBV6-6 and TRBJ1-2; 7 nucleotides match TRBD1. V lost 0 bases and J lost 4; bases outside the gene matches: 8. Germline-derived CDR1 and CDR2 are MNHNY and SVGAGI (reference sequence). The CDR3 runs 16 residues. The CDR3 bases are TGTGCCAGCAGTTACTCGACCCGGGGGACAGTCTATGGCTACACCTTC. Residues: CASSYSTRGTVYGYTF.

The chain couples TRBV9 to TRBJ2-1, with 9 bases lining up with TRBD2. Germline V gives CDR1 SGDLS, CDR2 YYNGEE. This CDR3 contains 15 residues. V lost 0 bases to trimming and J lost 5 bases; unmatched junction nucleotides: 3. The CDR3 nucleotides are TGTGCCAGCAGCGTAGACCTAGCGGGGAACAATGAGCAGTTCTTC. Protein sequence: CASSVDLAGNNEQFF.

This chain uses TRBV7-2 with TRBJ2-7; a weak D match, TRBD1 (5 bases). The CDR3 contains 15 residues. V shed 6 bases and J shed 0 bases, with 15 bases lying between them. Per the germline V gene, CDR1 is SGHTA and CDR2 is FQGNSA. CDR3 protein: CASRTTGGRSYEQYF. The CDR3 DNA sequence: TGTGCCAGCAGAACTACAGGTGGGCGCTCCTACGAGCAGTACTTC.

With respect to this clone: One end of the junction fails to match germline, which may point to a read error. The chain is built from TRBV7-2 and TRBJ2-5; D could derive from TRBD1 or TRBD2 (6 bases each). This CDR3 has 15 residues. CDR1 is SGHTA, CDR2 FQGNSA, per germline. CDR3 sequence: CASSLRGTRQGTQYF. DNA of the CDR3: TGTGCCAGCAGCTTACGGGGGACACGTCAAGGGACCCAGTACTTC.

This clone occurred a few times. The V gene is TRBV21-1, the J gene TRBJ2-7; the tabulated D call, TRBD1, remains unverified against the DNA. TRBV21-1 is deemed a pseudogene. CDR3 length: 17 amino acids. The CDR3 loop reads CASSMRSFGTGKYEQYF. DNA for the CDR3: TGTGCCAGCAGCATGCGGTCTTTTGGGACAGGGAAGTACGAGCAGTACTTC.

The chain joins TRBV19 to TRBJ2-7; TRBD1 matches 9 bases. CDR3 length: 15 amino acids. The V and J ends lost 5 bases and 3 bases, in that order; junction bases with no gene match: 8. Germline CDR1 reads LNHDA; CDR2 reads SQIVND (reference sequence). The CDR3 protein is CASSSHTGGSYEQYF. Written as DNA, the CDR3 is TGTGCCAGTAGTTCCCACACAGGGGGCAGCTACGAGCAGTACTTC.